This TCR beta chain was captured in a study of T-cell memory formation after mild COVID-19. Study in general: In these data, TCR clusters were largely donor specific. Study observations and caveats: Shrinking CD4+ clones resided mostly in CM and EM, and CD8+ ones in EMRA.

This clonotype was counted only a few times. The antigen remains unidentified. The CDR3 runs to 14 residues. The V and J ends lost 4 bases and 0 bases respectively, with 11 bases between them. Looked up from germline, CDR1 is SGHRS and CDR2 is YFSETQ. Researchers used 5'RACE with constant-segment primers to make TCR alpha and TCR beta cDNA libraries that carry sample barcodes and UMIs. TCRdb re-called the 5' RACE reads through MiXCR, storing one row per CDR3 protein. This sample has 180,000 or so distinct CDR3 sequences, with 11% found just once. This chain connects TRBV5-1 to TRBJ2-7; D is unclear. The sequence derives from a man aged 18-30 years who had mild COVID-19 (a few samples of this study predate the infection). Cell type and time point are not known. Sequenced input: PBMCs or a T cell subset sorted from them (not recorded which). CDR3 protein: CASSPNRPSYEQYF. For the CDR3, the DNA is TGCGCCAGCAGCCCGAACCGTCCCTCCTACGAGCAGTACTTC.